The 23 T cell receptor beta chains reported below all come from one sample, sequenced in a study of blood T cell repertoires in COVID-19. TCRdb's copy holds only in-frame clones and misses some; the assay was immunoSEQ multiplex PCR. Here the sample spans under 75,000 clones, 92% being singletons. The source material was peripheral blood. Source of these receptors: a middle-aged man with active COVID-19.

The chain joins TRBV11-3 to TRBJ2-7; 8 nucleotides agree with TRBD2. The V and J ends lost 4 bases and 7 bases, in that order; junction bases with no gene match: 6. Looked up from germline, CDR1 is SGHNT and CDR2 is YENEEA. The CDR3 extends over 13 amino acids. The CDR3 sequence is CASSYVREGEQYF. Here the CDR3 DNA reads TGTGCCAGCAGCTACGTACGGGAGGGGGAGCAGTACTTC.

The CDR3 coding sequence is TGTGCCAGCAGTTTGACAGAGATCATTGGCTACACCTTC. Encoded protein: CASSLTEIIGYTF. The chain has TRBV28 and TRBJ1-2, with a tentative D call TRBD1 (5 bases). The V gene's germline CDR1 is MDHEN and CDR2 SYDVKM. CDR3 length: 13 amino acids. The V end lost 3 bases, the J end lost 7 bases, and 12 bases lay between the germline ends.

V is TRBV5-1 and J is TRBJ2-1; D perhaps matches TRBD2 (6 bases). Looked up from germline, CDR1 is SGHRS and CDR2 is YFSETQ. This CDR3 has 15 amino acids. V was pared by 4 bases and J by 0 bases, with 11 bases between. DNA for the CDR3: TGCGCCAGCAGCGAGGCGGGGAGCTCCTACAATGAGCAGTTCTTC. Translation: CASSEAGSSYNEQFF.

This sequence joins TRBV4-3 and TRBJ1-5, with D uncertain. V lost 4 bases and J lost 7, with 14 bases in between. The CDR3 spans 14 residues. Germline-derived CDR1 and CDR2 are LGHNA and YSLEER. The CDR3 DNA reads as TGCGCCAGCAGCCCTACAGCGGGGTACCAGCCCCAGCATTTT. Translation: CASSPTAGYQPQHF.

V is TRBV9 and J is TRBJ1-3; D gene unclear. Trimming removed 4 bases at V and 3 bases at J, with 11 bases between. This CDR3 region has 14 residues. Looked up from germline, CDR1 is SGDLS and CDR2 is YYNGEE. The CDR3 nucleotides read TGTGCCAGCAGCCTCCTAGAAATTGGAAACACCATATATTTT. Its protein product is CASSLLEIGNTIYF.

The chain couples TRBV5-6 to TRBJ2-7, with 7 bases that match TRBD1. V shed 0 bases and J 2 bases; nucleotides not matched to a gene: 5. CDR3 length: 15 amino acids. Germline CDR1 reads SGHDT; CDR2 reads YYEEEE. This chain's CDR3 is CASSLDRGIAYEQYF. CDR3 sequence (DNA): TGTGCCAGCAGCTTGGACAGGGGAATAGCCTACGAGCAGTACTTC.

The chain is built from TRBV10-3 and TRBJ2-1; D call uncertain. V lost 4 bases to trimming and J lost 0 bases, with 4 bases between them. The CDR3 covers 13 residues. Looked up from germline, CDR1 is ENHRY and CDR2 is SYGVKD. CDR3 coding DNA: TGTGCCATCAGTGTAGACTCCTACAATGAGCAGTTCTTC. It codes for CAISVDSYNEQFF.

V gene TRBV7-9 combines with J gene TRBJ2-3; 9 bases map to TRBD2. Trimming cost V 2 bases and J 4 bases; bases outside gene matches: 7. This CDR3 has 16 residues. Germline CDR1 and CDR2: SEHNR and FQNEAQ (reference sequence). For the CDR3, the DNA is TGTGCCAGCAGCTTAAGGCGGGGGGGTCCGCCAGATACGCAGTATTTT. Translation gives CASSLRRGGPPDTQYF.

V is TRBV19 and J is TRBJ2-1; D gene unclear. The germline V gene encodes CDR1 LNHDA and CDR2 SQIVND (reference sequence). The germline V and J ends were trimmed by 0 bases and 4 bases, with 7 bases remaining between them. The CDR3 is 14 residues long. The chain's CDR3 is CASSIDLNYNEQFF. Written as DNA, the CDR3 is TGTGCCAGTAGTATAGATCTTAATTACAATGAGCAGTTCTTC. Variable domain in full (rest from reference TRBV19 and TRBJ2-1): DGGITQSPKYLFRKEGQNVTLSCEQNLNHDAMYWYRQDPGQGLRLIYYSQIVNDFQKGDIAEGYSVSREKKESFPLTVTSAQKNPTAFYLCASSIDLNYNEQFFGPGTRLTVL.

The chain couples TRBV4-1 to TRBJ2-7, with D perhaps TRBD2 (5 bases). CDR1 is MGHRA, CDR2 YSYEKL, per germline. The V end was cut by 4 bases, the J end by 5 bases, with 12 bases between. The CDR3 runs 13 residues. The CDR3 sequence is CASSREPLHEQYF. The CDR3, as DNA: TGCGCCAGCAGCCGGGAGCCGCTCCACGAGCAGTACTTC.

The J gene is TRBJ2-7, the V gene TRBV2; a weak D match, TRBD1 (5 bases). This CDR3 has 13 residues. The V gene's germline CDR1 is SNHLY and CDR2 FYNNEI. Trimming shortened V by 7 bases and J by 3 bases, and 13 bases separated the two germline ends. The CDR3 reads CASTRGSYYEQYF. The CDR3 bases are TGTGCCAGCACTAGGGGTTCCTACTACGAGCAGTACTTC. Using reference TRBV2 and TRBJ2-7 for the parts outside the CDR3, the full variable domain is EPEVTQTPSHQVTQMGQEVILRCVPISNHLYFYWYRQILGQKVEFLVSFYNNEISEKSEIFDDQFSVERPDGSNFTLKIRSTKLEDSAMYFCASTRGSYYEQYFGPGTRLTVT.

The chain couples TRBV4-3 to TRBJ1-1; TRBD1 is a possible D gene (6 bases). CDR1 is LGHNA and CDR2 is YSLEER in the germline V gene. The CDR3 has 18 residues. V was shortened by 1 base and J by 3 bases, with 21 bases between the two germline ends. The CDR3 region is CASSQGGGRMVVDTEAFF. The CDR3 coding sequence is TGCGCCAGCAGCCAAGGGGGGGGGCGCATGGTTGTCGACACTGAAGCTTTCTTT.

The chain couples TRBV7-9 to TRBJ2-1; 8 bases are a match to TRBD1. J was trimmed by 0 bases and V by 0 bases; bases with no gene match: 10. The germline CDR1 and CDR2 sequences are SEHNR and FQNEAQ (reference sequence). This CDR3 has 19 residues. The DNA for the CDR3 is TGTGCCAGCAGCTTAGCGATGGTCAGGGGGCTTAGCTCCTACAATGAGCAGTTCTTC. Its protein product is CASSLAMVRGLSSYNEQFF. The full variable domain, in which reference TRBV7-9 and TRBJ2-1 provide the parts outside the CDR3, is DTGVSQNPRHKITKRGQNVTFRCDPISEHNRLYWYRQTLGQGPEFLTYFQNEAQLEKSRLLSDRFSAERPKGSFSTLEIQRTEQGDSAMYLCASSLAMVRGLSSYNEQFFGPGTRLTVL.

This sequence joins TRBV30 and TRBJ2-1, with 10 bases lining up with TRBD2. Germline loops: CDR1 GTSNPN, CDR2 SVGIG (reference sequence). The V and J ends lost 4 bases and 4 bases, in that order; junction bases with no gene match: 4. CDR3 size: 14 residues. The CDR3 loop reads CAWNSGGIYNEQFF. DNA of the CDR3: TGTGCCTGGAATAGCGGGGGGATATACAATGAGCAGTTCTTC. Using reference TRBV30 and TRBJ2-1 for the parts outside the CDR3, the full variable domain is SQTIHQWPATLVQPVGSPLSLECTVEGTSNPNLYWYRQAAGRGLQLLFYSVGIGQISSEVPQNLSASRPQDRQFILSSKKLLLSDSGFYLCAWNSGGIYNEQFFGPGTRLTVL.

The chain joins TRBV27 to TRBJ2-1; D might be TRBD2 (7 bases). V lost 5 bases to trimming and J lost 2 bases, with 19 bases between them. CDR1 is MNHEY and CDR2 is SMNVEV in the germline V gene (reference sequence). The CDR3 spans 17 residues. CDR3 nucleotide sequence: TGTGCCAGCAGTCACTTCTTTAGGGGGGGAACCTACAATGAGCAGTTCTTC. It codes for CASSHFFRGGTYNEQFF.

The gene calls are TRBV2 and TRBJ2-5; TRBD2 is a possible D gene (6 bases). V gave up 3 bases and J gave up 1 base, with 15 bases separating them. The germline V gene encodes CDR1 SNHLY and CDR2 FYNNEI. The CDR3 contains 16 residues. The CDR3 spells CASSDPAQTSQETQYF. Written as DNA, the CDR3 is TGTGCCAGCAGTGACCCAGCTCAGACTAGCCAAGAGACCCAGTACTTC.

The chain has TRBV28 and TRBJ1-2; TRBD1 aligns across 8 bases. The CDR3 is 15 amino acids. Germline-derived CDR1 and CDR2 are MDHEN and SYDVKM. V dropped 3 bases and J dropped 7; count of bases not matched to a gene: 10. In DNA form, the CDR3 reads TGTGCCAGCAGTTTGGGAGACCGAGACAGGGGTGGCTACACCTTC. Its protein product is CASSLGDRDRGGYTF.

The chain carries TRBV7-5 and TRBJ1-2; the listed D gene, TRBD1, was not tested against the DNA. TRBV7-5 is recorded as a pseudogene. The CDR3 is made up of 14 amino acids. CDR3 bases: TGTGTCAGAAGCCGGACCGACAGGAACTATGGCTACACCTTC. This gives the protein CVRSRTDRNYGYTF.

V and J are TRBV27 and TRBJ2-1; D is possibly TRBD2 (6 bases). Germline V gene lookup returns CDR1 MNHEY and CDR2 SMNVEV (reference sequence). Trimming left V 6 bases short and J 0 bases short, with 15 bases between. This CDR3 comprises 16 residues. The CDR3 loop is CASRPLALSSYNEQFF. CDR3 sequence (DNA): TGTGCCAGCAGACCCCTAGCGCTGAGCTCCTACAATGAGCAGTTCTTC.

This clone was seen a single time. The genes are TRBV6-5 and TRBJ1-5, with 8 nucleotides matching TRBD1. CDR3 length equals 12 residues. J was trimmed by 6 bases and V by 6 bases; bases with no gene match: 1. Germline assignment: CDR1 MNHEY and CDR2 SVGAGI. The CDR3 DNA follows: TGTGCCAGCAGGACAGGGGTTCAGCCCCAGCATTTT. Translating it yields CASRTGVQPQHF.

A single count supports this clone. CDR3 bases: TGTGCCAGCTCCCCGCGGACAGCTAGCACAGATACGCAGTATTTT. Its translation: CASSPRTASTDTQYF. The chain couples TRBV18 to TRBJ2-3; TRBD1 is a possible D gene (6 bases). Germline V gene data show CDR1 as KGHSH and CDR2 as LQKENI. The CDR3 is 15 residues long. The germline V and J ends were trimmed by 6 bases and 0 bases, with 13 bases remaining between them.

The chain employs TRBV10-3 and TRBJ2-3, with TRBD2 matching 8 bases. Germline CDR1 and CDR2: ENHRY and SYGVKD. With 10 bases clipped from V and 2 bases from J, the junction kept 11 bases outside the gene matches. CDR3 length: 15 residues. The CDR3 sequence: CATRTGLGITDTQYF. The CDR3 nucleotides read TGTGCCACCCGTACGGGACTAGGAATCACAGATACGCAGTATTTT.

This chain joins TRBV27 and TRBJ1-3; unclear D gene. V lost 0 bases to trimming and J lost 4 bases, with 13 bases between them. This CDR3 region has 16 residues. Germline loops: CDR1 MNHEY, CDR2 SMNVEV (reference sequence). The CDR3 loop reads CASSLSGLSQGNTIYF. The CDR3 coding sequence is TGTGCCAGCAGTTTATCTGGCCTCTCGCAGGGAAACACCATATATTTT.